The 23 T cell receptor beta chains presented below share a single source sample, sequenced in a study of response to subunit inactivated influenza vaccine. Via MiXCR, TCRdb re-called the RT-PCR reads, giving one row per CDR3 protein. The table includes about 650,000 distinct CDR3 sequences, 15% to 19% detected once. The starting material was PBMCs from blood, obtained roughly 12 days after vaccination. All receptors derive from a man aged 45-65 years who received an inactivated influenza vaccine.

This clonotype has only a few counts. V gene TRBV10-3 combines with J gene TRBJ1-2, with D perhaps matching TRBD1 (5 bases). Germline CDR1 ENHRY, CDR2 SYGVKD. The V end lost 7 bases, the J end lost 2 bases, and 14 bases lay between the germline ends. The CDR3 has 14 amino acids. CDR3 nucleotide sequence: TGTGCCATCAAATCGGACCCAGGGAACTATGGCTACACCTTC. It translates to CAIKSDPGNYGYTF.

Only a few counts were recorded for this clonotype. This chain connects TRBV12-3 or TRBV12-4 to TRBJ2-7, with D possibly TRBD1 on 6 matching bases. V lost 3 bases to trimming and J lost 3 bases, with 12 bases between them. The CDR3 totals 14 residues. CDR3 DNA: TGTGCCAGCAGTTTCAGGGGTCCCCTCTACGAGCAGTACTTC. It encodes CASSFRGPLYEQYF.

This clonotype was observed a few times. The chain combines TRBV20-1 with TRBJ2-3; D is unresolved. The germline gives CDR1 DFQATT, CDR2 SNEGSKA (reference sequence). This CDR3 is built from 14 residues. The V end was cut by 1 base, the J end by 4 bases, with 12 bases between. The CDR3 DNA sequence: TGCAGTGCTAGAGTTTTGGGCAGCCCAGATACGCAGTATTTT. This sequence encodes CSARVLGSPDTQYF.

There are many counts of this clonotype. The J gene is TRBJ2-1, the V gene TRBV20-1; possible D gene TRBD2, 7 bases. Germline V gene sequence: CDR1 DFQATT, CDR2 SNEGSKA (reference sequence). This CDR3 contains 17 residues. The ends were cut back, 2 bases at V and 2 bases at J, with 19 bases in the middle. Written as DNA, the CDR3 is TGCAGTGCTAGAAAAGAGGGGGGGGGAGCGGCCTACAATGAGCAGTTCTTC. Translation gives CSARKEGGGAAYNEQFF.

The V gene is TRBV9, the J gene TRBJ1-2; D unclear. Per the germline V gene, CDR1 is SGDLS and CDR2 is YYNGEE. The CDR3 contains 15 residues. V was pared by 0 bases and J by 0 bases, with 9 bases between. CDR3 amino acids: CASSVDPGPNYGYTF. The CDR3 nucleotides read TGTGCCAGCAGCGTAGATCCAGGTCCTAACTATGGCTACACCTTC. Together with reference TRBV9 and TRBJ1-2, the CDR3 gives the full variable domain: DSGVTQTPKHLITATGQRVTLRCSPRSGDLSVYWYQQSLDQGLQFLIQYYNGEERAKGNILERFSAQQFPDLHSELNLSSLELGDSALYFCASSVDPGPNYGYTFGSGTRLTVV.

This clonotype was observed once. The chain recombines TRBV9 with TRBJ2-1, with 10 positions matching TRBD2. Germline V CDR1 and CDR2: SGDLS, YYNGEE. The junction had 7 bases not matched to a gene; V was cut back by 3 bases and J by 7 bases. The CDR3 totals 15 residues. The CDR3: CASSASGRASNEQFF. CDR3 in DNA: TGTGCCAGCAGCGCGAGCGGGAGGGCAAGTAATGAGCAGTTCTTC. The full variable domain, its missing parts supplied by reference TRBV9 and TRBJ2-1, is DSGVTQTPKHLITATGQRVTLRCSPRSGDLSVYWYQQSLDQGLQFLIQYYNGEERAKGNILERFSAQQFPDLHSELNLSSLELGDSALYFCASSASGRASNEQFFGPGTRLTVL.

This clonotype was seen a handful of times. V usage is TRBV18 and J usage is TRBJ2-7; TRBD1 aligns across 10 bases. Germline V lookup: CDR1 KGHSH, CDR2 LQKENI. V gave up 3 bases and J gave up 4 bases; unmatched junction bases: 9. The CDR3 length is 16 residues. This CDR3 is CASSPRRDRGMYEQYF. The CDR3 DNA sequence: TGTGCCAGCTCACCTCGCCGGGACAGGGGTATGTACGAGCAGTACTTC.

J is TRBJ2-1 and V is TRBV18; no reliable D call. Per germline, CDR1 KGHSH and CDR2 LQKENI. V lost 1 base and J 6 bases, leaving 10 bases between the germline ends. The CDR3 loop spans 14 amino acids. Here the CDR3 reads CASSPRSDRNEQFF. CDR3 bases: TGTGCCAGCTCACCACGGTCTGACCGCAATGAGCAGTTCTTC.

This chain joins TRBV6-2 or TRBV6-3 and TRBJ1-2, with D unresolved. CDR1 and CDR2 (germline): MNHEY, SVGEGT. The CDR3 sequence is 14 residues long. The V end was cut by 7 bases, the J end by 0 bases, with 12 bases between. CDR3 loop: CASKPSEANYGYTF. CDR3 in DNA: TGTGCCAGCAAACCTTCCGAGGCTAACTATGGCTACACCTTC.

For this clonotype: The junction differs from germline at one of its ends, possibly a read error. V and J are TRBV7-7 and TRBJ2-5, with TRBD1 matching 7 bases. This CDR3 is 13 amino acids long. Germline V gene data show CDR1 as SSHAT and CDR2 as FNYEAQ (reference sequence). The CDR3 DNA follows: TGTGCTAGCAGCTCTCAGGGGGATGCGACCCAGTACTTC. Amino acid sequence: CASSSQGDATQYF.

CDR3 residues: CASSQDIQAGAYEQYF. The CDR3 nucleotides are TGTGCCAGCAGCCAAGATATACAAGCGGGGGCCTACGAGCAGTACTTC. V gene TRBV4-2 combines with J gene TRBJ2-7; 8 bases match TRBD2. The CDR3 spans 16 residues. Germline V lookup: CDR1 LGHNA, CDR2 YNFKEQ. The junction had 6 bases not matched to a gene; V was cut back by 0 bases and J by 2 bases.

This clonotype was seen only a few times. This chain connects TRBV6-5 to TRBJ1-2; D is possibly TRBD1 (5 bases). CDR1 and CDR2 from the germline V gene are MNHEY and SVGAGI. The CDR3 is 16 amino acids. Trimming shortened V by 0 bases and J by 1 base, and 12 bases separated the two germline ends. CDR3 residues: CASSYSRDRNNYGYTF. The CDR3 bases are TGTGCCAGCAGTTACTCCCGGGACCGAAATAACTATGGCTACACCTTC.

This clonotype has only a few counts. This chain joins TRBV7-3 and TRBJ2-1; a weak D match, TRBD2 (5 bases). Germline-derived CDR1 and CDR2 are SGHTA and FQGTGA. The V end was cut by 6 bases, the J end by 7 bases, with 10 bases between. The CDR3 is made up of 12 amino acids. The CDR3 DNA reads TGTGCCAGCAGGAACAGCGGAAATGAGCAGTTCTTC. Its protein is CASRNSGNEQFF.

This clonotype was counted a few times. This sequence joins TRBV7-8 and TRBJ2-3; D gene unclear. Germline assignment: CDR1 SGHVS and CDR2 FQNEAQ. Trimming left V 5 bases short and J 4 bases short, with 10 bases between. This CDR3 has 13 residues. In DNA form, the CDR3 reads TGTGCCAGCAGCCCCATCACCCCAGATACGCAGTATTTT. It translates to CASSPITPDTQYF.

This clonotype was found a few times. The chain combines TRBV20-1 with TRBJ2-3; tentative D call: TRBD1 (5 bases). CDR3 length equals 16 residues. The germline V gene has CDR1 DFQATT and CDR2 SNEGSKA (reference sequence). The V end was cut by 4 bases, the J end by 2 bases, with 19 bases between. The CDR3 region is CSANSHFGGATDTQYF. The CDR3 coding sequence is TGCAGTGCTAACAGCCATTTTGGTGGGGCCACAGATACGCAGTATTTT.

The chain combines TRBV2 with TRBJ2-5; 10 bases are a match to TRBD2. Germline V gives CDR1 SNHLY, CDR2 FYNNEI. The CDR3 totals 13 residues. The V gene end was trimmed by 9 bases and the J gene end by 1 base; junction bases not matched to a gene: 2. The CDR3 loop reads CASSGGFQETQYF. The CDR3 nucleotides read TGTGCCAGTAGCGGGGGGTTCCAAGAGACCCAGTACTTC.

This clonotype turned up a few times. This sequence joins TRBV7-9 and TRBJ1-5; the match to TRBD1 covers 8 bases. V lost 5 bases to trimming and J lost 4 bases; unmatched junction nucleotides: 10. The CDR3 loop spans 16 amino acids. The germline CDR1 and CDR2 sequences are SEHNR and FQNEAQ (reference sequence). CDR3 amino acids: CASSADTGGWNQPQHF. The CDR3 region has the DNA TGTGCCAGCAGCGCTGATACAGGGGGATGGAATCAGCCCCAGCATTTT. The full variable domain, in which reference TRBV7-9 and TRBJ1-5 provide the parts outside the CDR3, is DTGVSQNPRHKITKRGQNVTFRCDPISEHNRLYWYRQTLGQGPEFLTYFQNEAQLEKSRLLSDRFSAERPKGSFSTLEIQRTEQGDSAMYLCASSADTGGWNQPQHFGDGTRLSIL.

This clonotype was observed a few times. This chain links TRBV5-1 with TRBJ2-1, with 7 bases identical to TRBD1. Trimming removed 4 bases from V and 8 bases from J; junction bases left unmatched: 18. Germline CDR1 is SGHRS and CDR2 is YFSETQ. This CDR3 comprises 17 residues. The CDR3 loop is CASSRSGQDFFGDEQFF. As DNA, the CDR3 is TGCGCCAGCAGCAGAAGCGGACAGGACTTTTTTGGGGATGAGCAGTTCTTC. The entire variable domain, with the rest obtained from reference TRBV5-1 and TRBJ2-1, is as follows: KAGVTQTPRYLIKTRGQQVTLSCSPISGHRSVSWYQQTPGQGLQFLFEYFSETQRNKGNFPGRFSGRQFSNSRSEMNVSTLELGDSALYLCASSRSGQDFFGDEQFFGPGTRLTVL.

This clonotype has at least ten counts. The chain carries TRBV29-1 and TRBJ1-1, with TRBD1 as a possible D gene (5 bases). Trimming took off 7 bases at V and 2 bases at J, with 14 bases between the two ends. Per the germline V gene, CDR1 is SQVTM and CDR2 is ANQGSEA. This CDR3 spans 13 amino acids. DNA for the CDR3: TGCAGCGCCCTTTGGGGGGGAAACACTGAAGCTTTCTTT. It specifies CSALWGGNTEAFF.

Details on this clonotype: This clone may be a read error of a much larger clone one base away. This sequence joins TRBV9 and TRBJ2-1; D ambiguous. CDR3 size: 12 residues. Germline CDR1 reads SGDLS; CDR2 reads YYNGEE. Trimming pared 0 bases from V and 3 bases from J, leaving 1 base between. The CDR3 here is CASSVVYNEQFF. CDR3 bases: TGTGCCAGCAGCGTAGTCTACAATGAGCAGTTCTTC.

The chain has TRBV5-5 and TRBJ2-5; D unclear. V lost 0 bases, J lost 2 bases, and 11 bases lay in between. Germline CDR1 is SGHKS and CDR2 is YYEKEE (reference sequence). The CDR3 loop spans 15 amino acids. The CDR3, as DNA: TGTGCCAGCAGCTTGGTGGTAGGGTTTCAAGAGACCCAGTACTTC. This sequence encodes CASSLVVGFQETQYF.

Ten or more counts support this clonotype. The chain is built from TRBV29-1 and TRBJ1-1, with D unclear. V was trimmed by 5 bases and J by 1 base, leaving 5 bases between them. The germline V gene encodes CDR1 SQVTM and CDR2 ANQGSEA. The CDR3 covers 11 residues. The CDR3 is CSVLKNTEAFF. In DNA form, the CDR3 reads TGCAGCGTTCTCAAGAACACTGAAGCTTTCTTT.

The V call is TRBV20-1, the J call TRBJ1-6, with D perhaps matching TRBD1 (5 bases). Trimming removed 4 bases at V and 9 bases at J, with 25 bases between. CDR1 DFQATT and CDR2 SNEGSKA come from the germline V gene (reference sequence). The CDR3 sequence is 17 residues long. The CDR3 is CSATTFQGLGNSSPLHF. In DNA, the CDR3 is TGCAGTGCTACGACCTTTCAGGGACTAGGGAATAGTTCACCCCTCCACTTT.